Listed here is a single TCR beta chain. This clone was seen only once. Its antigen target is currently unknown. Base qualities are missing; no much larger clone stands one base away. The CDR1 and CDR2 encoded by the germline V gene are SGHRS and YFSETQ. The CDR3 sequence holds 16 residues, the cysteine and phenylalanine included. The CDR3 DNA has 48 bases and is translated from base 1. Trimming takes 1 base off V and 2 bases off J; junction bases not matched to a gene: 6. This sample is drawn from a study of blood T cell repertoires in COVID-19 (dated by TCRdb to the early 2020s). Study-wide context: Samples from collaborators originated in the United States, Italy and Spain and spanned both the acute and convalescent phases of COVID-19. HLA class I and class II types, where available, came from metadata supplied by the sample provider rather than from assay-based typing. The samples were drawn from two sources: the first 160 participants of the ongoing ImmuneRACE study, and 1,000 to 1,500 subjects contributed by 6 global collaborators. The material from the prospective study consisted of cDNA or gDNA derived from T cells, B-cell-depleted T cells, or PBMCs. The repertoires were made available in a free public database intended to serve as a resource for research on the immune response to SARS-CoV-2. Subjects who had been exposed to COVID-19, were actively infected with it, or had recovered from it provided the deeply sampled blood TCRbeta repertoires that made up the dataset. Sample metadata almost always included a de-identified subject ID, COVID-19 status, age in years and sex. The investigation overall reported the following: The amount of clinical and demographic metadata varied by source and participant and was provided uncurated.

The immunoSEQ Assay, a bias-controlled multiplex PCR, was used to amplify TCRbeta CDR3 regions from genomic DNA. As for the authors' bioinformatics: Within the assay, amplification of reference gene primers was used to estimate how many nucleated cells each sample contained. To quantify the absolute abundance of each unique TCRbeta CDR3 rearrangement, sequence reads were collapsed and filtered. For each sample, productive Simpson clonality was calculated as the square root of Simpson's diversity index over productive rearrangements. This immuneACCESS table, as held by TCRdb, lists in-frame sequences with V and J called but not all clones. Of the missing ones, under half trace to an unresolved V gene in checked studies; the others have no known cause. That table supplies the V and J calls and clone size; D and trimming were determined from the DNA. This sample is represented by about 150,000 clones; roughly 89% of them were singletons. The ten largest clonotypes hold less than 6% of the sample.

In the prospective study, participants were about 18 to 95 years old, resided in 25 or so geographic areas of the United States, and were enrolled through a virtual design. In the prospective study, cohorts were assigned on the basis of participant-reported clinical history obtained from a screening survey and a study questionnaire. A participant counted as exposed if, within 2 weeks of entering the study, that participant had been in contact with someone who had a PCR-confirmed or clinician-diagnosed COVID-19 case. Mobile phlebotomists in the prospective study collected whole blood, serum and a nasopharyngeal or oropharyngeal swab from every participant. Participants in the prospective study had the option to provide additional blood draws and questionnaires over a 2-month period. Prospective study blood samples were shipped either frozen or at room temperature before DNA extraction.

The specimen was PBMCs or T cells enriched from blood (not recorded which). This receptor was identified in a woman aged 45-60 years who had been exposed to COVID-19. The receptor chain draws on TRBV5-1 and TRBJ2-3; a stretch of 8 junction bases matches TRBD2. In nucleotide form, the sequence is TGCGCCAGCAGCTTGAGCAGCGGGGGCCCCACAGATACGCAGTATTTT. The resulting protein is CASSLSSGGPTDTQYF.